Sequencing of this TCR beta chain was carried out in a study of metastatic and nonmetastatic thyroid tumors. Study information: Repertoire data that came from the blood and tumor or nodule tissue of malignant and benign thyroid patients were compared.

Nobody among the patients had been given any treatment before thyroid surgery. This clone has just a few counts. Its antigen is unknown. General study points: Malignant thyroid tumors reportedly exceeded benign nodules significantly in TCR beta diversity, with the difference appearing in blood and tumor.

The germline CDR1 and CDR2 sequences are LNHDA and SQIVND (reference sequence). The CDR3 is 13 amino acids. V was clipped by 9 bases and J by 2 bases, with 14 bases between them. Authors' methods: A papillary thyroid cancer distant-metastasis classifier was built from CDR3 differences across clinicopathological groups. TCRdb reassembled clones from the PCR reads with MiXCR. TCRdb, not the original authors, processed these V and J calls. The table has 30,000 to 45,000 clones, roughly 18% seen once. Input material: blood. V is TRBV19 and J is TRBJ2-7, with D possibly matching TRBD1 (5 bases). The receptor was isolated from a female donor with papillary thyroid cancer or a benign thyroid nodule (not recorded which). Some clones in this sample may be carry-over from other donors' samples. DNA of the CDR3: TGTGCCAGGCCAACAGGCAACGCCTACGAGCAGTACTTC. Translated: CARPTGNAYEQYF. The complete variable domain, with remaining parts taken from reference TRBV19 and TRBJ2-7, reads DGGITQSPKYLFRKEGQNVTLSCEQNLNHDAMYWYRQDPGQGLRLIYYSQIVNDFQKGDIAEGYSVSREKKESFPLTVTSAQKNPTAFYLCARPTGNAYEQYFGPGTRLTVT.